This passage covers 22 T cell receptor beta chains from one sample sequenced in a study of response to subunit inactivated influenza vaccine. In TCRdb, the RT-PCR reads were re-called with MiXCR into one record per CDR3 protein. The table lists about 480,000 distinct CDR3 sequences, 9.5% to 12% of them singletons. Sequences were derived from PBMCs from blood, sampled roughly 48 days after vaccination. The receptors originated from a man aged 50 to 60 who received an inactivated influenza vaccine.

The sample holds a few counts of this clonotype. This CDR3 is CASSKAGGQGEQFF. CDR3 in DNA: TGTGCCAGCAGCAAGGCAGGGGGGCAAGGTGAGCAGTTCTTC. The chain combines TRBV12-3 or TRBV12-4 with TRBJ2-1, with D possibly TRBD1 on 7 matching bases. This CDR3 comprises 14 residues. V was cut by 6 bases and J by 9 bases, with 18 bases left in between.

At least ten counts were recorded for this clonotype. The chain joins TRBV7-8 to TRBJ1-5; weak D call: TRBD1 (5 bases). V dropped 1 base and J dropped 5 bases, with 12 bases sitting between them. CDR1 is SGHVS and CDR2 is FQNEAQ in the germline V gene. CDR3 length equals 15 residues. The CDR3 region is CASSLEVGVHQPQHF. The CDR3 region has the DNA TGTGCCAGCAGCTTAGAGGTGGGGGTACATCAGCCCCAGCATTTT. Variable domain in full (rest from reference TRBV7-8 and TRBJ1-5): GAGVSQSPRYKVAKRGQDVALRCDPISGHVSLFWYQQALGQGPEFLTYFQNEAQLDKSGLPSDRFFAERPEGSVSTLKIQRTQQEDSAVYLCASSLEVGVHQPQHFGDGTRLSIL.

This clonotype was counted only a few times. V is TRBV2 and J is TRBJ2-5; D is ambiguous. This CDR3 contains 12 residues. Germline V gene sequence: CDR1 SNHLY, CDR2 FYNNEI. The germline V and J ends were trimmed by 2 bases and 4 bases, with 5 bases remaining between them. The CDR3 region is CASSEQLETQYF. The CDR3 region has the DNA TGTGCCAGCAGTGAACAACTAGAGACCCAGTACTTC.

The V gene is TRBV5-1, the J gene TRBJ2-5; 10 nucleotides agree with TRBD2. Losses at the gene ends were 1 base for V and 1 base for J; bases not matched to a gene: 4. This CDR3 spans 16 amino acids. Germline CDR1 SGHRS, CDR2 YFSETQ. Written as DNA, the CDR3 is TGCGCCAGCAGCTTGCTAACTAGCGGGACCCAAGAGACCCAGTACTTC. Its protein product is CASSLLTSGTQETQYF.

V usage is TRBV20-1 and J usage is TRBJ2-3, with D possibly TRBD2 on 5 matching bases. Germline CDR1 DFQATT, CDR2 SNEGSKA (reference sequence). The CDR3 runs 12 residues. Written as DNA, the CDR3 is TGCAACCCTATGAAGGAGGCAGATACGCAGTATTTT. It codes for CNPMKEADTQYF.

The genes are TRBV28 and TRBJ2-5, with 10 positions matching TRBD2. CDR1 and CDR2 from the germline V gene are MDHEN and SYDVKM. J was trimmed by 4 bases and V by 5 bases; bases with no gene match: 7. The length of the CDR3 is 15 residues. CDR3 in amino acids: CASSLGTSAGETQYF. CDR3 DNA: TGTGCCAGCAGTCTCGGGACTAGCGCAGGAGAGACCCAGTACTTC.

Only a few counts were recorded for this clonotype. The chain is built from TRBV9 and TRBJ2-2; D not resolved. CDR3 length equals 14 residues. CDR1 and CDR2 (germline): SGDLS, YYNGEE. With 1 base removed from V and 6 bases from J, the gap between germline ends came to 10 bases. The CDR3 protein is CASSVSSGPGELFF. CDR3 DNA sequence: TGTGCCAGCAGCGTATCGTCGGGCCCCGGGGAGCTGTTTTTT.

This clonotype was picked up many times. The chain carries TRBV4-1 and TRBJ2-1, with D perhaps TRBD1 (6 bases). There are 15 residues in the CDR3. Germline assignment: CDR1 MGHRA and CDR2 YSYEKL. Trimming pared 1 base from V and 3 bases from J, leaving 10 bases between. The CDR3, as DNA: TGCGCCAGCAGCCAAGTCGCAGGGGACTACAATGAGCAGTTCTTC. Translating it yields CASSQVAGDYNEQFF.

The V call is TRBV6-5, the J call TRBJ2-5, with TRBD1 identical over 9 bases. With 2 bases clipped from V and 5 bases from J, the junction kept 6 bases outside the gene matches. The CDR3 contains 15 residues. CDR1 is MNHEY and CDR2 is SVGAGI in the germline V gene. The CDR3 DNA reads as TGTGCCAGCAGTTACCCGGGACAGGGTGGGGAGACCCAGTACTTC. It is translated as CASSYPGQGGETQYF.

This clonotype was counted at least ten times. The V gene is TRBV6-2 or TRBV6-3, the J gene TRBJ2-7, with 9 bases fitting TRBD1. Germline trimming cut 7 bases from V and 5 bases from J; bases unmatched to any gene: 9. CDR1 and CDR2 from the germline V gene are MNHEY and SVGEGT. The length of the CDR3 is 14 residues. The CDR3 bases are TGTGCCAGCATTTCCGGGACAGGGAGAAACGAGCAGTACTTC. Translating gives CASISGTGRNEQYF.

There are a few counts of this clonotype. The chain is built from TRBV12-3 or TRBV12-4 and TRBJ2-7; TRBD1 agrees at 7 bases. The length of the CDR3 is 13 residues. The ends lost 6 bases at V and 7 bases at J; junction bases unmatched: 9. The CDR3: CASRSGQSIEQYF. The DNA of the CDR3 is TGTGCCAGCAGATCGGGACAGAGTATAGAGCAGTACTTC.

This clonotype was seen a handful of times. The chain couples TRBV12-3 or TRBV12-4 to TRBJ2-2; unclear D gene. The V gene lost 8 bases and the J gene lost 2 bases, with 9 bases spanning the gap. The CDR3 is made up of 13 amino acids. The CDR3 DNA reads TGTGCCAGCGTCGTCGACAACACCGGGGAGCTGTTTTTT. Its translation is CASVVDNTGELFF.

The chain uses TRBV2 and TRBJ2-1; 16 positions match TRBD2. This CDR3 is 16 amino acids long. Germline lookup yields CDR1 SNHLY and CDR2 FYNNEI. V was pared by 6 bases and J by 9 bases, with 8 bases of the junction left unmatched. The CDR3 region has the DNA TGTGCCAGCAGAAAGGGGACTAGCGGGGGGGCCACTGAGCAGTTCTTC. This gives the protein CASRKGTSGGATEQFF. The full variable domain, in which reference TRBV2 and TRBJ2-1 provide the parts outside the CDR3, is EPEVTQTPSHQVTQMGQEVILRCVPISNHLYFYWYRQILGQKVEFLVSFYNNEISEKSEIFDDQFSVERPDGSNFTLKIRSTKLEDSAMYFCASRKGTSGGATEQFFGPGTRLTVL.

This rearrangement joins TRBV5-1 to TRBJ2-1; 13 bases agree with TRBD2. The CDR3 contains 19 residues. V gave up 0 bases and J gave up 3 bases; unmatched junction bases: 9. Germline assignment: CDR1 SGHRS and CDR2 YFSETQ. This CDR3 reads CASSLVGTSGTSIYNEQFF. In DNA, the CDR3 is TGCGCCAGCAGCTTGGTTGGGACTAGCGGGACCTCCATCTACAATGAGCAGTTCTTC.

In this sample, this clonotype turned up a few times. CDR3: CASSLLPIRQGATAYQETQYF. The CDR3 coding sequence is TGCGCCAGCAGCTTGCTCCCAATACGACAGGGGGCAACTGCTTACCAAGAGACCCAGTACTTC. The genes are TRBV5-1 and TRBJ2-5; TRBD1 matches 10 bases. CDR1 is SGHRS, CDR2 YFSETQ, per germline. The CDR3 has 21 residues. V dropped 1 base and J dropped 0; count of bases not matched to a gene: 18.

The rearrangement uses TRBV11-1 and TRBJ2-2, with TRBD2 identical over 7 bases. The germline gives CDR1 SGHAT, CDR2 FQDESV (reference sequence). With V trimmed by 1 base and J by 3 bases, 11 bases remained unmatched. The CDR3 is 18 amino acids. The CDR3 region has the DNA TGTGCCAGCAGCTTAGGGGATTTCGCGGGGGTGGACACCGGGGAGCTGTTTTTT. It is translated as CASSLGDFAGVDTGELFF.

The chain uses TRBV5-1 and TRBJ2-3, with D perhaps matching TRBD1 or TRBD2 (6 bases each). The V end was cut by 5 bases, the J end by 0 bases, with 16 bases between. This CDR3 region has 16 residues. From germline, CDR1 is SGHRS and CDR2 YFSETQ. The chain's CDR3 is CASRLGGRESTDTQYF. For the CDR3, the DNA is TGCGCCAGCAGACTGGGGGGCAGGGAGAGCACAGATACGCAGTATTTT.

In nucleotides, the CDR3 is TGTGCCAGCAGCCGACTGGTGGGGGCAGATACGCAGTATTTT. This sequence encodes CASSRLVGADTQYF. V and J are TRBV5-5 and TRBJ2-3; D may match TRBD1 or TRBD2 (5 bases each). V was trimmed by 4 bases and J by 4 bases, leaving 13 bases between them. This CDR3 comprises 14 residues. The germline CDR1 and CDR2 sequences are SGHKS and YYEKEE (reference sequence).

Here the CDR3 reads CASSQADRGRTGELFF. In DNA, the CDR3 is TGCGCCAGCAGCCAAGCCGACAGGGGGCGGACCGGGGAGCTGTTTTTT. The chain combines TRBV4-1 with TRBJ2-2, with TRBD1 matching over 10 bases. Germline V gene data show CDR1 as MGHRA and CDR2 as YSYEKL. The CDR3 is 16 residues long. Germline trimming cut 1 base from V and 5 bases from J; bases unmatched to any gene: 4.

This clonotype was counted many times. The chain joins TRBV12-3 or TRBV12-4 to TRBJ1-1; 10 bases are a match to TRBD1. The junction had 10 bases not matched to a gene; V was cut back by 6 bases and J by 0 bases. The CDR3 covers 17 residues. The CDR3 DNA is TGTGCCAGCAGGGCCCGGACAGGGGGTAACGTGAACACTGAAGCTTTCTTT. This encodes CASRARTGGNVNTEAFF.

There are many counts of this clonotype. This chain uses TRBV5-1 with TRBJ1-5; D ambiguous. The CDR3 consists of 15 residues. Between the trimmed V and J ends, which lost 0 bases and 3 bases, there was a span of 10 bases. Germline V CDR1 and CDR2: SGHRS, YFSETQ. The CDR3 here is CASSLVPGLNQPQHF. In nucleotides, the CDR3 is TGCGCCAGCAGCTTGGTACCCGGTCTCAATCAGCCCCAGCATTTT.

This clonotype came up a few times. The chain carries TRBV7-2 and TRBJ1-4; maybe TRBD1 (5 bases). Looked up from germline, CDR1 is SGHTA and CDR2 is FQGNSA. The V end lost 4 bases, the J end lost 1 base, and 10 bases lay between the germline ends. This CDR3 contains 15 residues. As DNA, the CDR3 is TGTGCCAGCAGCTGGGGACTGCTAACTAATGAAAAACTGTTTTTT. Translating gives CASSWGLLTNEKLFF.